Below are 18 T cell receptor beta chains sequenced from a single sample in a study of cytomegalovirus exposure and HLA in healthy donors. Measured with immunoSEQ multiplex PCR; TCRdb has only the in-frame clones, and not every one. The table has 220,000 or so clones, about nine tenths seen once. The sample consisted of PBMCs. The receptors come from a young woman in good health and CMV-seropositive.

The chain's CDR3 is CASSSPGGRGTGELFF. CDR3 bases: TGTGCCAGCAGTTCCCCCGGGGGGCGAGGCACCGGGGAGCTGTTTTTT. V usage is TRBV28 and J usage is TRBJ2-2, with TRBD2 as a possible D gene (7 bases). CDR3 size: 16 residues. Germline CDR1 is MDHEN and CDR2 is SYDVKM. V was pared by 4 bases and J by 4 bases, with 16 bases between.

The chain joins TRBV5-1 to TRBJ1-1, with 8 bases identical to TRBD1. The germline CDR1 and CDR2 sequences are SGHRS and YFSETQ. The CDR3 sequence is 15 residues long. The V segment lost 4 bases and the J segment 1 base; nucleotides outside the gene matches: 6. This CDR3 reads CASSKYTGGNTEAFF. In DNA, the CDR3 is TGCGCCAGCAGCAAATATACAGGGGGGAACACTGAAGCTTTCTTT. Supplemented by reference TRBV5-1 and TRBJ1-1, the full variable domain reads KAGVTQTPRYLIKTRGQQVTLSCSPISGHRSVSWYQQTPGQGLQFLFEYFSETQRNKGNFPGRFSGRQFSNSRSEMNVSTLELGDSALYLCASSKYTGGNTEAFFGQGTRLTVV.

The chain joins TRBV5-1 to TRBJ2-5; maybe TRBD1 (6 bases). Germline CDR1 and CDR2: SGHRS and YFSETQ. The CDR3 is made up of 15 amino acids. V lost 1 base and J 5 bases, leaving 15 bases between the germline ends. The CDR3 is CASSLTTGQRETQYF. As DNA, the CDR3 is TGCGCCAGCAGCTTGACGACAGGTCAGAGGGAGACCCAGTACTTC. The variable domain in full, completed from reference TRBV5-1 and TRBJ2-5, reads KAGVTQTPRYLIKTRGQQVTLSCSPISGHRSVSWYQQTPGQGLQFLFEYFSETQRNKGNFPGRFSGRQFSNSRSEMNVSTLELGDSALYLCASSLTTGQRETQYFGPGTRLLVL.

Concerning this clone: Distinct nucleotide sequences in the sample also encode this CDR3. This chain joins TRBV18 and TRBJ2-3; TRBD1 might be the D (6 bases). The length of the CDR3 is 15 residues. The V gene's germline CDR1 is KGHSH and CDR2 LQKENI. Trimming left V 3 bases short and J 2 bases short, with 12 bases between. CDR3 sequence: CASSPGTGSTDTQYF. In DNA form, the CDR3 reads TGTGCCAGCTCACCGGGAACAGGGTCCACAGATACGCAGTATTTT.

The rearrangement uses TRBV19 and TRBJ1-2; D is undetermined. CDR1 LNHDA and CDR2 SQIVND come from the germline V gene (reference sequence). V lost 3 bases and J 6 bases, leaving 11 bases between the germline ends. The CDR3 is 13 residues long. The CDR3 region has the DNA TGTGCCAGTAGTATCGATCAGAACGATGGCTACACCTTC. Translated: CASSIDQNDGYTF.

This chain links TRBV18 with TRBJ2-7, with 10 bases aligning to TRBD1. Germline V gene data show CDR1 as KGHSH and CDR2 as LQKENI. The CDR3 covers 15 residues. Trimming cost V 6 bases and J 5 bases; bases outside gene matches: 10. CDR3 amino acids: CASSLRDRGVHEQYF. CDR3 DNA: TGTGCCAGCTCCCTCCGGGACAGGGGTGTCCACGAGCAGTACTTC.

This clone has a handful of counts. V gene TRBV19 combines with J gene TRBJ2-7; the match to TRBD2 covers 9 bases. The CDR3 extends over 14 amino acids. Germline V CDR1 and CDR2: LNHDA, SQIVND (reference sequence). With 7 bases clipped from V and 6 bases from J, the junction kept 10 bases outside the gene matches. Here the CDR3 reads CASTPAGGRVEQYF. CDR3 bases: TGTGCCAGTACCCCAGCGGGAGGCAGGGTCGAGCAGTACTTC.

The CDR3 DNA reads TGTGCCAGCAGCCAAGAAGGGGGGGCGTACGAGCAGTACTTC. It translates to CASSQEGGAYEQYF. V usage is TRBV14 and J usage is TRBJ2-7; D may be TRBD2 (7 bases). The CDR3 is 14 residues long. Trimming shortened V by 0 bases and J by 4 bases, and 10 bases separated the two germline ends. Germline V gene sequence: CDR1 SGHDN, CDR2 FVKESK.

This clone was found a few times. This sequence joins TRBV4-1 and TRBJ2-7; 8 nucleotides line up with TRBD2. The CDR3 runs 15 residues. J gave up 3 bases and V 1 base, and 5 bases lay outside the gene matches. Germline V gene data show CDR1 as MGHRA and CDR2 as YSYEKL. The chain's CDR3 is CASSQAVSGDYEQYF. DNA of the CDR3: TGCGCCAGCAGCCAAGCGGTTAGCGGGGACTACGAGCAGTACTTC.

The CDR3, as DNA: TGTGCCAGCAGTCCTTCGGACAGTAAACGCTACGAGCAGTACTTC. Its translation: CASSPSDSKRYEQYF. J is TRBJ2-7 and V is TRBV28; a possible D gene is TRBD1 (6 bases). Trimming took 5 bases from V and 3 from J, leaving 17 bases between them. This CDR3 spans 15 amino acids. Germline lookup yields CDR1 MDHEN and CDR2 SYDVKM.

The gene calls are TRBV4-2 and TRBJ2-7; unclear D gene. Germline V gives CDR1 LGHNA, CDR2 YNFKEQ. The CDR3 length is 15 residues. Trimming cost V 0 bases and J 3 bases, with 12 bases left between them. CDR3 residues: CASSQEEAVIYEQYF. CDR3 in DNA: TGTGCCAGCAGCCAAGAAGAGGCCGTAATCTACGAGCAGTACTTC.

The genes are TRBV29-1 and TRBJ2-7; a possible D gene is TRBD2 (6 bases). Trimming stripped 4 bases from V and 6 bases from J, with 13 bases between. This CDR3 contains 12 residues. CDR1 SQVTM and CDR2 ANQGSEA come from the germline V gene. In DNA form, the CDR3 reads TGCAGCGTTGGGGGACTTGCCACCGAGCAGTACTTC. The encoded protein is CSVGGLATEQYF.

A single count supports this clone. This sequence joins TRBV28 and TRBJ1-2, with D possibly TRBD1 on 5 matching bases. Per germline, CDR1 MDHEN and CDR2 SYDVKM. Trimming took 11 bases from V and 10 from J, leaving 17 bases between them. The CDR3 sequence is 11 residues long. CDR3 protein: CACERGFVYTF. CDR3 bases: TGTGCCTGCGAAAGGGGCTTTGTCTACACCTTC.

This chain links TRBV28 with TRBJ1-2; D ambiguous. The V and J ends lost 4 bases and 5 bases respectively, with 8 bases between them. Germline CDR1 MDHEN, CDR2 SYDVKM. CDR3 size: 12 residues. CDR3 protein: CASSSITYGYTF. The DNA of the CDR3 is TGTGCCAGCAGTTCGATCACTTATGGCTACACCTTC.

V is TRBV2 and J is TRBJ1-4; TRBD1 matches at 11 bases. The CDR3 contains 17 residues. The germline V gene encodes CDR1 SNHLY and CDR2 FYNNEI. Trimming took 6 bases from V and 4 from J; bases not matched to a gene: 10. The CDR3 DNA reads as TGTGCCAGCAGCCCCGGGACAGGGGGAAGTGGTAATGAAAAACTGTTTTTT. Translating gives CASSPGTGGSGNEKLFF. The entire variable domain, with the rest obtained from reference TRBV2 and TRBJ1-4, is as follows: EPEVTQTPSHQVTQMGQEVILRCVPISNHLYFYWYRQILGQKVEFLVSFYNNEISEKSEIFDDQFSVERPDGSNFTLKIRSTKLEDSAMYFCASSPGTGGSGNEKLFFGSGTQLSVL.

The rearrangement joins TRBV29-1 to TRBJ2-5, with D perhaps TRBD1 (6 bases). This CDR3 is built from 13 residues. Germline loops: CDR1 SQVTM, CDR2 ANQGSEA. V was cut by 3 bases and J by 3 bases, with 11 bases left in between. CDR3 sequence: CSVEQGPKETQYF. CDR3 in DNA: TGCAGCGTTGAGCAGGGGCCCAAAGAGACCCAGTACTTC.

This rearrangement joins TRBV28 to TRBJ1-3; unclear D gene. Germline CDR1 MDHEN, CDR2 SYDVKM. Trimming stripped 2 bases from V and 1 base from J, with 12 bases between. The CDR3 has 16 residues. The CDR3 coding sequence is TGTGCCAGCAGTTTACACGGGGATTGGTCTGGAAACACCATATATTTT. As protein: CASSLHGDWSGNTIYF.

The gene calls are TRBV10-2 and TRBJ1-2; no clear D gene. The ends were cut back, 2 bases at V and 3 bases at J, with 13 bases in the middle. Per germline, CDR1 WSHSY and CDR2 SAAADI. The CDR3 runs to 15 residues. CDR3 coding DNA: TGCGCCAGCAGTGAGCTCCTGCACAGTCACTATGGCTACACCTTC. This encodes CASSELLHSHYGYTF.